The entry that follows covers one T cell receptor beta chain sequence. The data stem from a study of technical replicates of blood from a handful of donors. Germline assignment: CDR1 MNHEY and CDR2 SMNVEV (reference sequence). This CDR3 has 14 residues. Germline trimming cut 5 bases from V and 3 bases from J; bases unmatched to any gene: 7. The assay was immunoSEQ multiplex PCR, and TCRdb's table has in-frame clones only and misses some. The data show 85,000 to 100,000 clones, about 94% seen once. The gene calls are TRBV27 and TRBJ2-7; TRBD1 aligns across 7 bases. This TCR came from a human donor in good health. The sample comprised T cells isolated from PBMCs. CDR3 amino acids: CASSRQGHYYEQYF. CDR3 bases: TGTGCCAGCAGTCGACAGGGCCATTACTACGAGCAGTACTTC.